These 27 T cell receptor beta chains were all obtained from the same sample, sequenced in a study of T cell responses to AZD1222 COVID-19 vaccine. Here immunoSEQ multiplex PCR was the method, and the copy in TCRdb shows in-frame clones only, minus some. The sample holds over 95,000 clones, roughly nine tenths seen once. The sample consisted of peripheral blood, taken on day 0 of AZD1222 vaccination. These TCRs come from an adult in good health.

The chain's CDR3 is CAPRGFGNSPLHF. The CDR3 DNA reads as TGTGCCCCAAGGGGGTTCGGTAATTCACCCCTCCACTTT. The chain combines TRBV27 with TRBJ1-6, with a possible D match to TRBD1 (6 bases). CDR3 length equals 13 residues. Germline loops: CDR1 MNHEY, CDR2 SMNVEV (reference sequence). V gave up 11 bases and J gave up 6 bases, with 14 bases separating them.

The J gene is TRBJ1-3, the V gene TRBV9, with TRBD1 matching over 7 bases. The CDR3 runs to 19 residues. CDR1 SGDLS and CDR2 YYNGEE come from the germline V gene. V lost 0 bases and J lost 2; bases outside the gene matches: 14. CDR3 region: CASSVGGTVKRGPGNTIYF. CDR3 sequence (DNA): TGTGCCAGCAGCGTAGGGGGGACAGTTAAGCGGGGTCCTGGAAACACCATATATTTT.

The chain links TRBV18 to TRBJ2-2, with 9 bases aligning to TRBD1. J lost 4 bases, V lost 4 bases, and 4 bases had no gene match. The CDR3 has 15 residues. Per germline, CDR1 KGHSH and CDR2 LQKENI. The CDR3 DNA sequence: TGTGCCAGCTCACAACAGGGGGCGGTCACCGGGGAGCTGTTTTTT. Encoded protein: CASSQQGAVTGELFF. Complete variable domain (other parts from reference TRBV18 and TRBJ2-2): NAGVMQNPRHLVRRRGQEARLRCSPMKGHSHVYWYRQLPEEGLKFMVYLQKENIIDESGMPKERFSAEFPKEGPSILRIQQVVRGDSAAYFCASSQQGAVTGELFFGEGSRLTVL.

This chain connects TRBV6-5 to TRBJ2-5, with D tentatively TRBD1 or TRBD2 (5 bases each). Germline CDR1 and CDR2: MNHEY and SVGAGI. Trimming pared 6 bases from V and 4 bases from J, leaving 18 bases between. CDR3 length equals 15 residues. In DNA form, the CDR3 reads TGTGCCAGCAGACCACCTACCTCTGGGGGAGAGACCCAGTACTTC. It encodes CASRPPTSGGETQYF.

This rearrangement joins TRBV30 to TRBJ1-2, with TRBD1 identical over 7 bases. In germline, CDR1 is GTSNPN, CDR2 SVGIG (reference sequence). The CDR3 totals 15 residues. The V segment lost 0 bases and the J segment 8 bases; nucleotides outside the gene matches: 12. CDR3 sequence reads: CAWSVSVRGRRGYTF. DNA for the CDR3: TGTGCCTGGAGTGTATCTGTGAGGGGGCGCCGAGGCTACACCTTC. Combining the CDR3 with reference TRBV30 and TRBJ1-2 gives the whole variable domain SQTIHQWPATLVQPVGSPLSLECTVEGTSNPNLYWYRQAAGRGLQLLFYSVGIGQISSEVPQNLSASRPQDRQFILSSKKLLLSDSGFYLCAWSVSVRGRRGYTFGSGTRLTVV.

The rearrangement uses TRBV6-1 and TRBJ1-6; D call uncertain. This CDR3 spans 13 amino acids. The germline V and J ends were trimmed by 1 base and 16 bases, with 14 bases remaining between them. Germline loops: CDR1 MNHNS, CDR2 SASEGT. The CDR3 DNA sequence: TGTGCCAGCAGTGAAGGTGACGTTTCAGAACTCCACTTT. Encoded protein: CASSEGDVSELHF.

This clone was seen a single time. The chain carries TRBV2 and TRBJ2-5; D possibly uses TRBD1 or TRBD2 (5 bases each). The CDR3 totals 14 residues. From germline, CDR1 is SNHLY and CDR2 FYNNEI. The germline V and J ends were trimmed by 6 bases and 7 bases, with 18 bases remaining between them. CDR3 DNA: TGTGCCAGCAGGGGGACCTCTACTTTGGGGACCCAGTACTTC. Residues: CASRGTSTLGTQYF.

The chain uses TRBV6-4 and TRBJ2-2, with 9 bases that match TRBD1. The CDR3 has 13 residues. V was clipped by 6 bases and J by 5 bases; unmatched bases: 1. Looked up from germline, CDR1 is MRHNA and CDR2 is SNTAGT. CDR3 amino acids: CASRGTGTGELFF. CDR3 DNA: TGTGCCAGCAGAGGGACAGGGACCGGGGAGCTGTTTTTT.

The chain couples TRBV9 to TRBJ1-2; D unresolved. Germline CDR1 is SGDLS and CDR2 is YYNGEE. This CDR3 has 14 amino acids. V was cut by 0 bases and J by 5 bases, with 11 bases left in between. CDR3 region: CASSVGSGRYGYTF. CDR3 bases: TGTGCCAGCAGCGTAGGTTCAGGTCGTTATGGCTACACCTTC.

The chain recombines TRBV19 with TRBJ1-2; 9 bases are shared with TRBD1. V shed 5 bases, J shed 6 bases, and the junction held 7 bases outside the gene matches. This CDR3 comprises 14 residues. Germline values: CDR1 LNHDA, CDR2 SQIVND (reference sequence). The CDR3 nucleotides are TGTGCCAGTAGTCTACCGACAGGGGGTAATGGCTACACCTTC. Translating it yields CASSLPTGGNGYTF.

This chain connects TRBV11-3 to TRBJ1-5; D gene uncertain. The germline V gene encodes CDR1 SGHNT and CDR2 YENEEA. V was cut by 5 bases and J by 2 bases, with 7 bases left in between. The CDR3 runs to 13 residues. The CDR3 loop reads CASSQSRNQPQHF. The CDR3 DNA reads TGTGCCAGCAGCCAGTCCCGCAATCAGCCCCAGCATTTT.

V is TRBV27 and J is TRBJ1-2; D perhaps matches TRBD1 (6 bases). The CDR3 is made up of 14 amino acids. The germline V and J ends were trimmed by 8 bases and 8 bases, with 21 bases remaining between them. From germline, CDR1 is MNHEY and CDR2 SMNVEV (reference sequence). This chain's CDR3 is CASSTGLVAPGYTF. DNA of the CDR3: TGTGCCAGCTCGACAGGTCTCGTTGCCCCGGGCTACACCTTC.

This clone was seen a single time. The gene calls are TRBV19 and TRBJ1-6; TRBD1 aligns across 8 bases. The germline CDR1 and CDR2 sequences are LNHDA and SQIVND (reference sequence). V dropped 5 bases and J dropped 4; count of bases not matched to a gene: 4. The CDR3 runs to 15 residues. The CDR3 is CASSVRDRYNSPLHF. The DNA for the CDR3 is TGTGCCAGTAGTGTCCGGGACAGGTATAATTCACCCCTCCACTTT.

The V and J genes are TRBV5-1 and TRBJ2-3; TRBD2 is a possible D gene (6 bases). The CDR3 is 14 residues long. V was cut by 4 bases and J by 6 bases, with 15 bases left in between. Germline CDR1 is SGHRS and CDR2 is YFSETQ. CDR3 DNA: TGCGCCAGCAGCCCACGGACTACCCCCGATACGCAGTATTTT. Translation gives CASSPRTTPDTQYF. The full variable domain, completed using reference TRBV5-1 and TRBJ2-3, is KAGVTQTPRYLIKTRGQQVTLSCSPISGHRSVSWYQQTPGQGLQFLFEYFSETQRNKGNFPGRFSGRQFSNSRSEMNVSTLELGDSALYLCASSPRTTPDTQYFGPGTRLTVL.

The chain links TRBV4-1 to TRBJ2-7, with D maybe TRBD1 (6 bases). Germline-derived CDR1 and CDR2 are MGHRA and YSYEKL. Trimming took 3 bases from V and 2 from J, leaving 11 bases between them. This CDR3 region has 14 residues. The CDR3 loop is CASSQEQGTYEQYF. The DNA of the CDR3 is TGCGCCAGCAGCCAGGAACAGGGTACCTACGAGCAGTACTTC.

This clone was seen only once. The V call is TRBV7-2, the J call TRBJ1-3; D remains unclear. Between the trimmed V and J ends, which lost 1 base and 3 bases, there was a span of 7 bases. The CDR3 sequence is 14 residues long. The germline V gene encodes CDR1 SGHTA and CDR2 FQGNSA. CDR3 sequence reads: CASSLGQNGNTIYF. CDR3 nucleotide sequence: TGTGCCAGCAGCTTAGGACAAAATGGAAACACCATATATTTT.

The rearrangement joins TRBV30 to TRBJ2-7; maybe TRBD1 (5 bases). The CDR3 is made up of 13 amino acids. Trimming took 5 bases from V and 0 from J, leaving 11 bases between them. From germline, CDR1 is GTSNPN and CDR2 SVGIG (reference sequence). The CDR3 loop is CAWDSLHSYEQYF. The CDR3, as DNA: TGTGCCTGGGACAGCCTCCACTCCTACGAGCAGTACTTC.

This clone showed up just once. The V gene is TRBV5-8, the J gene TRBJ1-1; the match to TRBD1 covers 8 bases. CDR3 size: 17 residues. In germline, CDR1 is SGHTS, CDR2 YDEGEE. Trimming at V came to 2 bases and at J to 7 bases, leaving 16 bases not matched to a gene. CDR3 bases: TGTGCCAGCAGCTTAGGGAGCCCCAGGGGGCGTCAGATTGAAGCTTTCTTT. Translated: CASSLGSPRGRQIEAFF.

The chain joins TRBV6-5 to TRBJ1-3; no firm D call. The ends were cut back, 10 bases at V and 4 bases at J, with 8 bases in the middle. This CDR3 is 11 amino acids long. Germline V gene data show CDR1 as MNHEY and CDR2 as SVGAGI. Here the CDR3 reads CATTSGNTIYF. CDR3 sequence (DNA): TGTGCCACAACGTCCGGAAACACCATATATTTT.

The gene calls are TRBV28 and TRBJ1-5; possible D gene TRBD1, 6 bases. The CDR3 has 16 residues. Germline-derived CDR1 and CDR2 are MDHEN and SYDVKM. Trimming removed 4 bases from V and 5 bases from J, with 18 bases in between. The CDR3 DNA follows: TGTGCCAGCAGTTCCTACCCCTGGACAGATCATCAGCCCCAGCATTTT. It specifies CASSSYPWTDHQPQHF.

The CDR3 loop is CASSLGPRGANYGYTF. The CDR3 DNA sequence: TGTGCCAGCAGCTTAGGGCCCCGGGGGGCGAACTATGGCTACACCTTC. V and J are TRBV7-9 and TRBJ1-2, with a possible D match to TRBD1 (6 bases). CDR1 is SEHNR and CDR2 is FQNEAQ in the germline V gene (reference sequence). The V gene lost 1 base and the J gene lost 2 bases, with 14 bases spanning the gap. The CDR3 is 16 residues long.

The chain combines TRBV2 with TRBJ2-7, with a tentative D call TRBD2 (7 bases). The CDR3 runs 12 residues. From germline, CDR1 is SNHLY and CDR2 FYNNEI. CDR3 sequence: CVSQGGIHEQYF. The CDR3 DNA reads TGTGTTTCACAGGGAGGGATCCACGAGCAGTACTTC.

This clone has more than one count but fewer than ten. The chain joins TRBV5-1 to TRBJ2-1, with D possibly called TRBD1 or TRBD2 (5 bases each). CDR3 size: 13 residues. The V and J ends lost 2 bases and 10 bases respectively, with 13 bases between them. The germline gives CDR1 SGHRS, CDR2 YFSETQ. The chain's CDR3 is CASSFGTAPEQFF. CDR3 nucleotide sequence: TGCGCCAGCAGCTTCGGGACCGCCCCAGAGCAGTTCTTC.

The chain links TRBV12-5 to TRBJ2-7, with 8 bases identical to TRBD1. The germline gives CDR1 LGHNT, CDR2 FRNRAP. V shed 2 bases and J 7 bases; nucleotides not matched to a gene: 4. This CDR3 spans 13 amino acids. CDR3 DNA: TGTGCTAGTGGTTTGTGGACAGGGCGGGAGCAGTACTTC. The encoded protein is CASGLWTGREQYF.

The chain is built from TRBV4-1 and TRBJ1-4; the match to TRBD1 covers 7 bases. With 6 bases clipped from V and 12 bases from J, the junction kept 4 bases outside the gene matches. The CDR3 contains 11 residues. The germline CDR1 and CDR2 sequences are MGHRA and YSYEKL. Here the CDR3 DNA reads TGCGCCAGCAGGGAAACAGGGGAACTGTTTTTT. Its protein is CASRETGELFF.

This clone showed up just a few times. In DNA, the CDR3 is TGTGCCAGTAGCAATCCCTTCCTCCAGGACTATGGCTACACCTTC. It codes for CASSNPFLQDYGYTF. The V gene is TRBV19, the J gene TRBJ1-2, with unresolved D. Trimming took off 6 bases at V and 3 bases at J, with 17 bases between the two ends. CDR3 length: 15 residues. CDR1 and CDR2 (germline): LNHDA, SQIVND (reference sequence). Full variable domain (outside the CDR3, taken from reference TRBV19 and TRBJ1-2): DGGITQSPKYLFRKEGQNVTLSCEQNLNHDAMYWYRQDPGQGLRLIYYSQIVNDFQKGDIAEGYSVSREKKESFPLTVTSAQKNPTAFYLCASSNPFLQDYGYTFGSGTRLTVV.

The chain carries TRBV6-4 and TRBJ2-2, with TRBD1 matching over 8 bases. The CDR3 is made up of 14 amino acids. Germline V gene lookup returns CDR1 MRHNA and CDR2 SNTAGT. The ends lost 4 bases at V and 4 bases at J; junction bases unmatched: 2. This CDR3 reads CASSATGVTGELFF. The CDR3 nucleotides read TGTGCCAGCAGTGCGACAGGGGTCACCGGGGAGCTGTTTTTT.